This TCR beta chain was captured in a study of blood T cell repertoires in COVID-19. Study as a whole: COVID-19 samples from acute and convalescent phases originated in the United States, Italy and Spain. T cells, B-cell-depleted T cells, or PBMCs provided the cDNA or gDNA that served as material.

The CDR3 has 16 residues. J lost 5 bases, V lost 6 bases, and 12 bases had no gene match. The germline gives CDR1 MNHEY, CDR2 SVGEGT. The authors' processing: Amplifying reference gene primers gave estimates of nucleated cell counts. Assay: immunoSEQ multiplex PCR; the TCRdb copy retains only in-frame clones and omits some. The V and J calls and clone size come from that table; D and trimming were worked out from the DNA. The data contain 150,000 to 200,000 clones, approximately 90% of them singletons. Source material: peripheral blood. The J gene is TRBJ2-3, the V gene TRBV6-2 or TRBV6-3; 9 positions agree with TRBD2. This clonotype was sampled from a woman younger than 35 who had recovered from COVID-19. CDR3 sequence (DNA): TGTGCCAGCAGCCAAGACCAGCGGGGGGCTGGAGATACGCAGTATTTT. Its protein product is CASSQDQRGAGDTQYF.